The 15 T cell receptor beta chains below come from one sample, sequenced in a study of molecular identifiers for immune sequencing clone quantification. TCRdb re-analysed the PCR reads in MiXCR, keeping a single row per CDR3 protein. The sample holds hundreds of thousands of distinct CDR3 sequences, around 25% seen once. Sequenced input: naive CD8+ T cells from blood, with Jurkat cell RNA spiked in. Regarding subset: FACS-sorted CD8+CD4-CCR7+CD45RA+ naive T cells. The receptors were gathered from a human donor in good health. Some libraries in this study had Jurkat cell RNA spiked in.

This clonotype was detected many times. The V call is TRBV30, the J call TRBJ1-1, with D possibly being TRBD1 (5 bases). The CDR3 is 14 amino acids. V shed 2 bases and J shed 1 base, with 11 bases lying between them. Germline values: CDR1 GTSNPN, CDR2 SVGIG (reference sequence). Here the CDR3 reads CAWSIGTGNTEAFF. The CDR3 region has the DNA TGTGCCTGGAGTATTGGGACGGGGAACACTGAAGCTTTCTTT.

The V and J genes are TRBV20-1 and TRBJ1-1, with TRBD1 as a possible D gene (6 bases). Germline V gene sequence: CDR1 DFQATT, CDR2 SNEGSKA (reference sequence). V shed 5 bases and J shed 5 bases, with 15 bases lying between them. The CDR3 spans 13 residues. CDR3 region: CSAGVGGRTEAFF. The CDR3 nucleotides read TGCAGTGCTGGAGTAGGGGGGAGGACTGAAGCTTTCTTT.

This clonotype was counted between two and nine times. This rearrangement joins TRBV20-1 to TRBJ2-7; possibly TRBD2 for D (6 bases). Trimming stripped 1 base from V and 5 bases from J, with 18 bases between. The CDR3 sequence is 15 residues long. CDR1 is DFQATT, CDR2 SNEGSKA, per germline (reference sequence). This chain's CDR3 is CSARVYGGLLHEQYF. The CDR3 DNA follows: TGCAGTGCTAGAGTATATGGAGGGTTGCTCCACGAGCAGTACTTC.

This clonotype came up many times. The V gene is TRBV29-1, the J gene TRBJ2-3; tentatively, D is TRBD1 (6 bases). From germline, CDR1 is SQVTM and CDR2 ANQGSEA. The germline V and J ends were trimmed by 8 bases and 0 bases, with 15 bases remaining between them. The CDR3 loop spans 14 amino acids. As DNA, the CDR3 is TGCAGCTTTTGGGGGCGGAAAAGCACAGATACGCAGTATTTT. This encodes CSFWGRKSTDTQYF.

This clonotype has at least ten counts. The J gene is TRBJ2-7, the V gene TRBV5-6; TRBD1 matches 7 bases. CDR1 SGHDT and CDR2 YYEEEE come from the germline V gene. The CDR3 runs 13 residues. With 4 bases clipped from V and 3 bases from J, the junction kept 4 bases outside the gene matches. CDR3 coding DNA: TGTGCCAGCAGCCTGACAGGGAACTACGAGCAGTACTTC. It specifies CASSLTGNYEQYF.

The chain recombines TRBV20-1 with TRBJ2-7, with 7 bases identical to TRBD2. V was clipped by 3 bases and J by 3 bases; unmatched bases: 8. The CDR3 contains 14 residues. Per the germline V gene, CDR1 is DFQATT and CDR2 is SNEGSKA (reference sequence). As DNA, the CDR3 is TGCAGTGCTAGGGCCGAAGCGGGATACTACGAGCAGTACTTC. It specifies CSARAEAGYYEQYF.

There are many counts of this clonotype. The chain carries TRBV7-8 and TRBJ1-1, with 8 bases aligning to TRBD1. CDR3 length: 14 residues. V shed 3 bases, J shed 3 bases, and the junction held 3 bases outside the gene matches. Germline V gives CDR1 SGHVS, CDR2 FQNEAQ. DNA of the CDR3: TGTGCCAGCAGCTTGGGACAGGAGTACACTGAAGCTTTCTTT. Translating it yields CASSLGQEYTEAFF.

This clonotype was detected a few times. This sequence joins TRBV18 and TRBJ2-7; D tentatively fits TRBD1 or TRBD2 (6 bases each). Per the germline V gene, CDR1 is KGHSH and CDR2 is LQKENI. The CDR3 totals 14 residues. Trimming left V 0 bases short and J 4 bases short, with 10 bases between. CDR3 nucleotide sequence: TGTGCCAGCTCACCACCGGGGGGCATGTACGAGCAGTACTTC. Amino acid sequence: CASSPPGGMYEQYF.

Concerning this clonotype: Possible read error: a much larger clone is one base away. The V gene is TRBV6-2 or TRBV6-3, the J gene TRBJ1-2; no definite D call. This CDR3 has 12 amino acids. Looked up from germline, CDR1 is MNHEY and CDR2 is SVGEGT. CDR3 coding DNA: TGTGCCAGCGGTTACTCTAAGAGGAGCTACACCTTC. Residues: CASGYSKRSYTF.

This chain uses TRBV20-1 with TRBJ1-1; 8 bases map to TRBD1. From germline, CDR1 is DFQATT and CDR2 SNEGSKA (reference sequence). V gave up 5 bases and J gave up 4 bases; unmatched junction bases: 9. CDR3 length equals 14 residues. In DNA, the CDR3 is TGCAGTGCTCTGGACAGGGAAGTTTTCACTGAAGCTTTCTTT. Protein: CSALDREVFTEAFF.

This clonotype was seen only a few times. The CDR3 bases are TGTGCCAGCAGTTTATCAGGCCCGGGGATGGGTTACGAGCAGTACTTC. Translation: CASSLSGPGMGYEQYF. V gene TRBV27 combines with J gene TRBJ2-7; maybe TRBD2 (5 bases). CDR1 is MNHEY, CDR2 SMNVEV, per germline (reference sequence). With 0 bases removed from V and 4 bases from J, the gap between germline ends came to 16 bases. The CDR3 consists of 16 residues.

This clonotype was counted at least ten times. The chain recombines TRBV5-1 with TRBJ2-5, with D possibly being TRBD2 (5 bases). The V gene's germline CDR1 is SGHRS and CDR2 YFSETQ. V shed 3 bases and J shed 5 bases, with 17 bases lying between them. The CDR3 covers 15 residues. This CDR3 reads CASSSIPGSRETQYF. As DNA, the CDR3 is TGCGCCAGCAGCTCTATCCCGGGATCGAGGGAGACCCAGTACTTC.

This clonotype occurred a few times. The rearrangement links TRBV11-2 to TRBJ2-1; 11 nucleotides line up with TRBD2. The germline CDR1 and CDR2 sequences are SGHAT and FQNNGV. The V gene end was trimmed by 7 bases and the J gene end by 3 bases; junction bases not matched to a gene: 8. This CDR3 region has 16 residues. CDR3 sequence: CASIKMTSGVYNEQFF. In DNA form, the CDR3 reads TGTGCCAGCATCAAGATGACTAGCGGGGTCTACAATGAGCAGTTCTTC.

On this clonotype: This may be a read error, as it is one base from a much larger clone. The chain employs TRBV4-3 and TRBJ2-2; D is unclear. Trimming took off 0 bases at V and 6 bases at J, with 17 bases between the two ends. Germline lookup yields CDR1 LGHNA and CDR2 YSLEER. The CDR3 runs 17 residues. This CDR3 is CASSQDSACVLPGELFF. The CDR3 region has the DNA TGCGCCAGCAGCCAAGATTCGGCTTGCGTCCTTCCCGGGGAGCTGTTTTTT.

This clonotype has a count of ten or more. This sequence joins TRBV7-9 and TRBJ1-4; the D is unclear. CDR1 SEHNR and CDR2 FQNEAQ come from the germline V gene (reference sequence). The germline V and J ends were trimmed by 5 bases and 5 bases, with 15 bases remaining between them. The CDR3 is made up of 15 amino acids. The CDR3 nucleotides read TGTGCCAGCAGCGCAAGGACTGCTTCCAATGAAAAACTGTTTTTT. Protein sequence: CASSARTASNEKLFF.